The entry below gives a single TCR beta chain sequence along with its context. For recovered donors of Cohort 3, there were two negative PCRs, clearance, or symptom resolution. Method: immunoSEQ multiplex PCR; TCRdb's copy keeps in-frame clones and lacks some. The sample lists approximately 200,000 clones; 85% were seen once. The data stem from a study of blood T cell repertoires in COVID-19. Background on the study: From the United States, Italy and Spain came samples of acute and convalescent COVID-19.

The CDR3 totals 13 residues. The germline gives CDR1 SGHTA, CDR2 FQGNSA. With 1 base removed from V and 9 bases from J, the gap between germline ends came to 12 bases. The rearrangement links TRBV7-2 to TRBJ2-5, with D perhaps matching TRBD1 (5 bases). The source is a man aged 35 to 55 who had recovered from COVID-19. Sequenced material: PBMCs or T cells enriched from blood (not recorded which). The DNA for the CDR3 is TGTGCCAGCAGCTTAGAGACAGATAGGGCCCAGTACTTC. It encodes CASSLETDRAQYF. The variable domain in full, with the rest retrieved from reference TRBV7-2 and TRBJ2-5, is GAGVSQSPSNKVTEKGKDVELRCDPISGHTALYWYRQSLGQGLEFLIYFQGNSAPDKSGLPSDRFSAERTGGSVSTLTIQRTQQEDSAVYLCASSLETDRAQYFGPGTRLLVL.